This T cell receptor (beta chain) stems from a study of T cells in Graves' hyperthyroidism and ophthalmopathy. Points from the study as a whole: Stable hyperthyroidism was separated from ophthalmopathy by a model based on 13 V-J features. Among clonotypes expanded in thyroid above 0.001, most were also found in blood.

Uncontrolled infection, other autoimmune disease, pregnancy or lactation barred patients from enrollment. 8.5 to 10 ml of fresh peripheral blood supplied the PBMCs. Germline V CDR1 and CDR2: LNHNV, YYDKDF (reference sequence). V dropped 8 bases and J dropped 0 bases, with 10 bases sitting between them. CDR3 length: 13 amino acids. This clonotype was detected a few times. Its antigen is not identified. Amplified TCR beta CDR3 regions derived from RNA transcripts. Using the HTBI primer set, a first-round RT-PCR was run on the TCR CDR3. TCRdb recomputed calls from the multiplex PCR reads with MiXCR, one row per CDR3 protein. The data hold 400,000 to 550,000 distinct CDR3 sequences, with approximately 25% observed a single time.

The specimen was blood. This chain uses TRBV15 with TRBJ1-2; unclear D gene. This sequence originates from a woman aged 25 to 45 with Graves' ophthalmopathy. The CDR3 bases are TGTGCCACCTTCAGCTCTGCTAACTATGGCTACACCTTC. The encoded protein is CATFSSANYGYTF.